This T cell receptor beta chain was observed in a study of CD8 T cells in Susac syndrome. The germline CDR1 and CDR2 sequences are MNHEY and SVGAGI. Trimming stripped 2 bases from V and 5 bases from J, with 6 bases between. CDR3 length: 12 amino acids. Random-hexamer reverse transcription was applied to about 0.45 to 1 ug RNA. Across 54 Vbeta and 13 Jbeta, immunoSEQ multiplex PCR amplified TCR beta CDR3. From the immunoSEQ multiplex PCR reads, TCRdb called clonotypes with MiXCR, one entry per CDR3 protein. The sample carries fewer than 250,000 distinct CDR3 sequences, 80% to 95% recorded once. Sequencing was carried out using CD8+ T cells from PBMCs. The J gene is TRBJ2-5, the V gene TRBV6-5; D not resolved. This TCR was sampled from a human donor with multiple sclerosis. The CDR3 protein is CASSYDEETQYF. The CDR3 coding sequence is TGTGCCAGCAGTTACGACGAGGAGACCCAGTACTTC.